The 24 T cell receptor beta chains given below trace back to one sample, sequenced in a study of blood T cell repertoires in COVID-19 (dated by TCRdb to the early 2020s). Library preparation used the immunoSEQ multiplex PCR assay. Held by TCRdb, this immuneACCESS table contains in-frame sequences only and omits some clones. Under half of the omission traces to an unresolved V gene where checked; the cause of the rest is unknown. For this sample there are about 210,000 clones; about 91% appear just once. The ten top clones hold roughly 1.2% of the sample. Source material: peripheral blood. These receptors were collected from a man younger than 40 with acute or convalescent COVID-19.

This chain uses TRBV19 with TRBJ1-6, with D possibly being TRBD1 (6 bases). The CDR3 runs to 17 residues. Per germline, CDR1 LNHDA and CDR2 SQIVND (reference sequence). The ends were cut back, 5 bases at V and 5 bases at J, with 19 bases in the middle. The CDR3 bases are TGTGCCAGTAGTTTACAATCCAGGGGAGCGAATAATTCACCCCTCCACTTT. This codes for CASSLQSRGANNSPLHF. The whole variable domain, filled in from reference TRBV19 and TRBJ1-6, reads DGGITQSPKYLFRKEGQNVTLSCEQNLNHDAMYWYRQDPGQGLRLIYYSQIVNDFQKGDIAEGYSVSREKKESFPLTVTSAQKNPTAFYLCASSLQSRGANNSPLHFGNGTRLTVT.

V usage is TRBV6-4 and J usage is TRBJ2-3; 7 bases line up with TRBD1. Per the germline V gene, CDR1 is MRHNA and CDR2 is SNTAGT. The CDR3 covers 13 residues. With 4 bases clipped from V and 4 bases from J, the junction kept 2 bases outside the gene matches. The CDR3 sequence: CASSVDRADTQYF. The CDR3 DNA reads as TGTGCCAGCAGTGTCGACAGGGCAGATACGCAGTATTTT.

The CDR3 loop is CASSLEQYNSPLHF. CDR3 DNA: TGTGCCAGCAGCTTAGAACAGTATAATTCACCCCTCCACTTT. This chain links TRBV7-9 with TRBJ1-6; no clear D. The V gene's germline CDR1 is SEHNR and CDR2 FQNEAQ (reference sequence). The CDR3 has 14 amino acids. Trimming removed 1 base at V and 4 bases at J, with 5 bases between.

The genes are TRBV5-4 and TRBJ2-7; 7 positions agree with TRBD2. The CDR3 is 14 amino acids. Germline CDR1 SGHNT, CDR2 YYREEE (reference sequence). Losses at the gene ends were 1 base for V and 3 bases for J; bases not matched to a gene: 4. CDR3 amino acids: CASSLLAGDYEQYF. CDR3 bases: TGTGCCAGCAGCTTGTTGGCGGGGGACTACGAGCAGTACTTC.

CDR3: CASRSRSGILSDTQYF. The CDR3 DNA reads TGTGCCAGCAGGTCGAGATCCGGGATCCTGTCCGATACGCAGTATTTT. J is TRBJ2-3 and V is TRBV3-1 (or the pseudogene TRBV3-2); perhaps TRBD2 as D (5 bases). Between the trimmed V and J ends, which lost 6 bases and 6 bases, there was a span of 22 bases. Germline CDR1 and CDR2: LGHDT and YNNKEL (reference sequence). CDR3 size: 16 residues.

The genes are TRBV7-9 and TRBJ2-7, with TRBD2 matching over 11 bases. Germline V lookup: CDR1 SEHNR, CDR2 FQNEAQ (reference sequence). This CDR3 has 16 residues. The V gene end was trimmed by 4 bases and the J gene end by 3 bases; junction bases not matched to a gene: 8. CDR3 DNA sequence: TGTGCCAGCAGCTCGACTACTAGCGGGAGCCGCTACGAGCAGTACTTC. Amino acids: CASSSTTSGSRYEQYF.

The CDR3 nucleotides read TGCGCCAGCAGCTTTTGGGAGGCCGGGGAGCTGTTTTTT. It translates to CASSFWEAGELFF. The V and J genes are TRBV5-1 and TRBJ2-2, with a possible D match to TRBD2 (6 bases). V lost 2 bases to trimming and J lost 6 bases, with 8 bases between them. The CDR3 length is 13 residues. Germline V CDR1 and CDR2: SGHRS, YFSETQ.

This clone was seen a single time. The CDR3 DNA follows: TGTGCCAGCAGCCCGCTATTTCGAAACACCATATATTTT. It is translated as CASSPLFRNTIYF. The V and J genes are TRBV14 and TRBJ1-3, with D uncertain. The CDR3 loop spans 13 amino acids. Germline V gives CDR1 SGHDN, CDR2 FVKESK. V lost 4 bases to trimming and J lost 5 bases, with 9 bases between them.

CDR3 residues: CASSDRGLVYGYTF. The CDR3 bases are TGTGCCAGTTCCGACAGGGGGCTAGTCTATGGCTACACCTTC. The chain is built from TRBV19 and TRBJ1-2; 10 bases map to TRBD1. The J segment lost 4 bases and the V segment lost 8 bases, leaving 7 bases of the junction unmatched. The CDR3 totals 14 residues. Germline lookup yields CDR1 LNHDA and CDR2 SQIVND (reference sequence).

The V call is TRBV5-5, the J call TRBJ1-2, with D tentatively TRBD1 (5 bases). The CDR3 totals 17 residues. V gave up 4 bases and J gave up 5 bases, with 24 bases separating them. CDR1 and CDR2 (germline): SGHKS, YYEKEE (reference sequence). CDR3: CASSPLSTVLRGYGYTF. The CDR3 DNA sequence: TGTGCCAGCAGCCCACTCTCAACAGTACTTAGGGGTTATGGCTACACCTTC.

This sequence joins TRBV3-1 (or the pseudogene TRBV3-2) and TRBJ1-4; 7 bases line up with TRBD1. The CDR3 covers 15 residues. J gave up 11 bases and V 4 bases, and 13 bases lay outside the gene matches. CDR1 is LGHDT, CDR2 YNNKEL, per germline (reference sequence). This CDR3 is CASSPIHRMTGKLFF. In DNA, the CDR3 is TGTGCCAGCAGCCCCATACATAGGATGACAGGGAAACTGTTTTTT.

This clone came up once. This chain joins TRBV2 and TRBJ1-1; D may be TRBD1 (6 bases). CDR3 length: 13 amino acids. Germline CDR1 SNHLY, CDR2 FYNNEI. V was trimmed by 5 bases and J by 6 bases, leaving 13 bases between them. The CDR3 DNA follows: TGTGCCAGCAGTTCACAGGGTATCGCTGAAGCTTTCTTT. Protein product: CASSSQGIAEAFF.

The genes are TRBV19 and TRBJ1-1, with D maybe TRBD1 (5 bases). The V and J ends lost 0 bases and 2 bases respectively, with 10 bases between them. The CDR3 runs 15 residues. CDR1 is LNHDA and CDR2 is SQIVND in the germline V gene (reference sequence). The CDR3: CASSIDLRGNTEAFF. The CDR3 DNA follows: TGTGCCAGTAGTATAGACCTAAGGGGAAACACTGAAGCTTTCTTT.

The CDR3 sequence: CASRPDRALRTQYF. The CDR3, as DNA: TGTGCCAGCAGGCCTGACAGGGCCCTTAGGACCCAGTACTTC. This chain links TRBV6-5 with TRBJ2-5, with 7 bases lining up with TRBD1. The J segment lost 7 bases and the V segment lost 6 bases, leaving 11 bases of the junction unmatched. The CDR3 runs to 14 residues. CDR1 is MNHEY, CDR2 SVGAGI, per germline.

This clone has a single count. The chain couples TRBV20-1 to TRBJ2-1; D call uncertain. The V end was cut by 3 bases, the J end by 7 bases, with 16 bases between. The CDR3 length is 14 residues. CDR1 DFQATT and CDR2 SNEGSKA come from the germline V gene (reference sequence). The CDR3 reads CSASTRNLPNEQFF. The CDR3 region has the DNA TGCAGTGCTAGTACGCGCAACCTCCCGAATGAGCAGTTCTTC.

To note about this clone: At one of its ends the junction is not consistent with the germline gene, which may arise from a read error. The chain has TRBV28 and TRBJ1-3; 9 bases agree with TRBD1. The CDR3 is made up of 15 amino acids. Germline V lookup: CDR1 MDHEN, CDR2 SYDVKM. The CDR3 spells CASNLQGAAGNTIYF. Written as DNA, the CDR3 is TGTGCCAGCAATTTACAGGGGGCGGCTGGAAACACCATATATTTT.

The chain links TRBV5-4 to TRBJ2-2, with D hard to call. Trimming left V 2 bases short and J 0 bases short, with 5 bases between. This CDR3 region has 14 residues. The germline V gene has CDR1 SGHNT and CDR2 YYREEE (reference sequence). The CDR3 coding sequence is TGTGCCAGCAGCTTTGACACGAACACCGGGGAGCTGTTTTTT. Protein product: CASSFDTNTGELFF.

The chain has TRBV6-5 and TRBJ2-2, with D perhaps matching TRBD1 (5 bases). Trimming took off 6 bases at V and 0 bases at J, with 11 bases between the two ends. Germline values: CDR1 MNHEY, CDR2 SVGAGI. This CDR3 spans 15 amino acids. The chain's CDR3 is CASSPTVTNTGELFF. The CDR3 DNA sequence: TGTGCCAGCAGCCCGACAGTAACGAACACCGGGGAGCTGTTTTTT.

The chain employs TRBV5-4 and TRBJ1-2; D not certain. V lost 6 bases and J lost 3, with 15 bases in between. The CDR3 contains 14 residues. Germline CDR1 reads SGHNT; CDR2 reads YYREEE (reference sequence). The CDR3 DNA sequence: TGTGCCAGCACTCACGGCGGGGAATACTATGGCTACACCTTC. This encodes CASTHGGEYYGYTF.

The chain carries TRBV15 and TRBJ2-3; TRBD2 aligns across 10 bases. V gave up 0 bases and J gave up 6 bases; unmatched junction bases: 9. Germline CDR1 LNHNV, CDR2 YYDKDF (reference sequence). CDR3 size: 17 residues. As DNA, the CDR3 is TGTGCCACCAGCAGAGATCGTAAGCGGGGGGGTCCGGATACGCAGTATTTT. It yields the protein CATSRDRKRGGPDTQYF.

The J gene is TRBJ1-5, the V gene TRBV28; D call uncertain. The V and J ends lost 2 bases and 4 bases respectively, with 9 bases between them. The length of the CDR3 is 14 residues. Germline lookup yields CDR1 MDHEN and CDR2 SYDVKM. In DNA, the CDR3 is TGTGCCAGCAGTTTACACACGGGGAATCAGCCCCAGCATTTT. It translates to CASSLHTGNQPQHF.

Written as DNA, the CDR3 is TGTGCCAGCTCAGCTCGACAGGGGACACTAAACCTAGACGAGCAGTACTTC. Translated: CASSARQGTLNLDEQYF. The chain carries TRBV18 and TRBJ2-7; 8 bases align to TRBD1. Losses at the gene ends were 5 bases for V and 5 bases for J; bases not matched to a gene: 17. The germline CDR1 and CDR2 sequences are KGHSH and LQKENI. The CDR3 covers 17 residues.

The rearrangement links TRBV19 to TRBJ2-1, with 8 bases identical to TRBD2. Per the germline V gene, CDR1 is LNHDA and CDR2 is SQIVND (reference sequence). The CDR3 has 22 amino acids. With V trimmed by 2 bases and J by 1 base, 22 bases remained unmatched. CDR3 loop: CASSIPYTGDGRVQSSYNEQFF. CDR3 DNA sequence: TGTGCCAGTAGTATACCGTATACCGGGGACGGGAGGGTTCAATCATCCTACAATGAGCAGTTCTTC. The variable domain in full, completed from reference TRBV19 and TRBJ2-1, reads DGGITQSPKYLFRKEGQNVTLSCEQNLNHDAMYWYRQDPGQGLRLIYYSQIVNDFQKGDIAEGYSVSREKKESFPLTVTSAQKNPTAFYLCASSIPYTGDGRVQSSYNEQFFGPGTRLTVL.

This chain uses TRBV24-1 with TRBJ1-2, with 7 bases aligning to TRBD1. Germline lookup yields CDR1 KGHDR and CDR2 SFDVKD. With 3 bases clipped from V and 8 bases from J, the junction kept 2 bases outside the gene matches. This CDR3 region has 12 residues. CDR3 loop: CATSDTTGGYTF. CDR3 bases: TGTGCCACCAGTGATACGACAGGGGGCTACACCTTC.